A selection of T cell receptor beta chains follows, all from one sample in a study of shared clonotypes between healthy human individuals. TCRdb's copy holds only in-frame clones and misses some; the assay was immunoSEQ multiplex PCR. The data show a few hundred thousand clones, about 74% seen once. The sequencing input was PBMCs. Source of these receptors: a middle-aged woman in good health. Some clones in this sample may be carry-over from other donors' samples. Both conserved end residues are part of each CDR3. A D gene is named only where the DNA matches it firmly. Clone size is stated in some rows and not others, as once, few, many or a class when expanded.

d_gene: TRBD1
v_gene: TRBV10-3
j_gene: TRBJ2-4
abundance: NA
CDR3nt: TGTGCCATCAGGGCGGACAGGGGTCTAGCCAAAAACATTCAGTACTTC
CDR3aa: CAIRADRGLAKNIQYF

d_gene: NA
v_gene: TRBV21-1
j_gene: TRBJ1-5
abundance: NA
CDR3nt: TGTGCCAGCAGCAAAGAAATCGGGGGCGGGTATAGCAATCAGCCCCAGCATTTT
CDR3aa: CASSKEIGGGYSNQPQHF

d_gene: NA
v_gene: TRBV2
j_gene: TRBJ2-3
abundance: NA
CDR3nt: TGTGCCAGCAGTGACGCGCGTACTAGCACAGATACGCAGTATTTT
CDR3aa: CASSDARTSTDTQYF

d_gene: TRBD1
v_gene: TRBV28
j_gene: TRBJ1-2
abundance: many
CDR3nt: TGTGCCAGCTGGGGACAGGGGCCTAGGGATGGCTACACCTTC
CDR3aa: CASWGQGPRDGYTF

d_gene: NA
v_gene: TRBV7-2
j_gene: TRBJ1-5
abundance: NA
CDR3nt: TGTGCCAGCAGCTTAGGTGTACTAGAGAGCAATCAGCCCCAGCATTTT
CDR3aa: CASSLGVLESNQPQHF

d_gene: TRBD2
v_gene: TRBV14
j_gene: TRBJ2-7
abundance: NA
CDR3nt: TGTGCCAGCAGCCAAGGAGCGGGAGGGTTCTACGAGCAGTACTTC
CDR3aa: CASSQGAGGFYEQYF

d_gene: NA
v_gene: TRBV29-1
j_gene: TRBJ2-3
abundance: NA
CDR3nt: TGCAGCGTTGGTAGCCTGGCAGATACGCAGTATTTT
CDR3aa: CSVGSLADTQYF

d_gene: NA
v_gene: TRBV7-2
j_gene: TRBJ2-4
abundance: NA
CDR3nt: TGTGCCAGCAGCTCGAGACTCATCGGGGGTGACATTCAGTACTTC
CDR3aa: CASSSRLIGGDIQYF

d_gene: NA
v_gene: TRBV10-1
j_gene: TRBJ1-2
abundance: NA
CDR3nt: TGCGCCAGCAGTGAGCCACAAGGTGGCTACACCTTC
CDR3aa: CASSEPQGGYTF

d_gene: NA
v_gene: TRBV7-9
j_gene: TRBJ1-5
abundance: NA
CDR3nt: TGTGCCAGCAGCCCGGGACCCGAGTATAGCAATCAGCCCCAGCATTTT
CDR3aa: CASSPGPEYSNQPQHF

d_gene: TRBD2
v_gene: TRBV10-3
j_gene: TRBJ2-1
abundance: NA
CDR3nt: TGTGCCATCAAGGCGGGAGACAATGAGCAGTTCTTC
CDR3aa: CAIKAGDNEQFF

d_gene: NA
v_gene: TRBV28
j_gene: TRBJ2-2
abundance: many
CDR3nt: TGTGCCAGCAGTTTGTCCAGGGCGAACACCGGGGAGCTGTTTTTT
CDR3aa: CASSLSRANTGELFF

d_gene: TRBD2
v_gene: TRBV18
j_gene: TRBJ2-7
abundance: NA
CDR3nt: TGTGCCAGCTCACCCGGGACTAACTCCTACGAGCAGTACTTC
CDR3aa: CASSPGTNSYEQYF

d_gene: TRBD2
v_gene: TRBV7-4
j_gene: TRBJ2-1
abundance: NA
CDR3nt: TGTGCCAGCAGCCCTCCCAATGGCACTAGCGGGAAGTACAATGAGCAGTTCTTC
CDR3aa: CASSPPNGTSGKYNEQFF

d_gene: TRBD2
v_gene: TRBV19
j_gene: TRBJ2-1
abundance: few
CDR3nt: TGTGCCAGTAACGAGCGGGAGGTTTACAATGAGCAGTTCTTC
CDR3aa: CASNEREVYNEQFF

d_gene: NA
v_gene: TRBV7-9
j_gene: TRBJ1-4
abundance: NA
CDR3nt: TGTGCCAGCGCCGATCGAAAACTGTTTTTT
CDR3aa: CASADRKLFF

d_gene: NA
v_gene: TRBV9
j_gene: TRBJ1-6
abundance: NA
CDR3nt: TGTGCCAGCAGAGGAGACGGCGGGGCGAATTCACCCCTCCACTTT
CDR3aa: CASRGDGGANSPLHF

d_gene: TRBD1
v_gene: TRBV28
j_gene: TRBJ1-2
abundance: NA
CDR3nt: TGTGCCAGCAGTCCAGAGGGACAGGGGTTGCGCGGCTACACCTTC
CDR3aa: CASSPEGQGLRGYTF

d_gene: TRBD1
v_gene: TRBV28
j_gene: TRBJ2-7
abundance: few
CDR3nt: TGTGCCAGCAGTGGACAGGGGAGAACCTACGAGCAGTACTTC
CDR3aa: CASSGQGRTYEQYF

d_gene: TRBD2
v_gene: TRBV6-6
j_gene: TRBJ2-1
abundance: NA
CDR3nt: TGTGCCAGCAGGACCCGGGGACTAGCGGGGCCCAATGAGCAGTTCTTC
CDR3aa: CASRTRGLAGPNEQFF

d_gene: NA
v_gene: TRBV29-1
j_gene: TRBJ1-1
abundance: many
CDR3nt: TGCAGCGTTACGACCGGCGGAACGGACACTGAAGCTTTCTTT
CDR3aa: CSVTTGGTDTEAFF

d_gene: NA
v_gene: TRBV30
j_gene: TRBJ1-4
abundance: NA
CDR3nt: TGTGCCTGGAGTTCGAAAGGAACTAATGAAAAACTGTTTTTT
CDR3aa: CAWSSKGTNEKLFF

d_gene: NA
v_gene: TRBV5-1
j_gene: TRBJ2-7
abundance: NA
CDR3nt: TGCGCCAGCAGGGTCCCTAGCAGCTACGAGCAGTACTTC
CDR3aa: CASRVPSSYEQYF

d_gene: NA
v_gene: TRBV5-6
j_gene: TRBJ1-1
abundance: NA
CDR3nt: TGTGCCAGCAGCTTGGGTCCCCAGCTTGAAGCTTTCTTT
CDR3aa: CASSLGPQLEAFF

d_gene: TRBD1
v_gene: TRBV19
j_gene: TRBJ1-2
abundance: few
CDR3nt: TGTGCCAGTAGTAACCAAGCCGGGACAGGGGCGGTTGGCTATGGCTACACCTTC
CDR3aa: CASSNQAGTGAVGYGYTF

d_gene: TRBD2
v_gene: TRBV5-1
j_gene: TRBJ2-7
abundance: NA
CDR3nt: TGCGCCAGCAGCAAGGGACTAGCGGATTACGAGCAGTACTTC
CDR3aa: CASSKGLADYEQYF

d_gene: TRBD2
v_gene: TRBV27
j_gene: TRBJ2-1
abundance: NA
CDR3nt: TGTGCCAGCAGTTTATACACTAGCGGGAGCTCCTACAATGAGCAGTTCTTC
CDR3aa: CASSLYTSGSSYNEQFF

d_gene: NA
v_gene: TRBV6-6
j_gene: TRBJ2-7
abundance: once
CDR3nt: TGTGCCAGCAGGGCGGGACTTGTTGGCGAGCAGTACTTC
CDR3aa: CASRAGLVGEQYF

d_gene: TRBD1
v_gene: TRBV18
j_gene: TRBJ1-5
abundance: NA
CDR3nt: TGTGCCAGCTCACGGGACAGAGATCAGCCCCAGCATTTT
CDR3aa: CASSRDRDQPQHF

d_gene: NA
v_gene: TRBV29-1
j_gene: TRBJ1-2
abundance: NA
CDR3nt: TGCAGCGCTCCGGCCAGAAACTATGGCTACACCTTC
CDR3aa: CSAPARNYGYTF

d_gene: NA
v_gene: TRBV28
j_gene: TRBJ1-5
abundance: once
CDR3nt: TGTGCCTCGGGACGGCGGAGGTCTAAGGGCAATCAGCCCCAGCATTTT
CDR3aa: CASGRRRSKGNQPQHF

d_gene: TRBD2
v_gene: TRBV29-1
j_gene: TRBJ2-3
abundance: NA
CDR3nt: TGCAGCGTTGTCACTAGCGGTCACACAGATACGCAGTATTTT
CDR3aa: CSVVTSGHTDTQYF

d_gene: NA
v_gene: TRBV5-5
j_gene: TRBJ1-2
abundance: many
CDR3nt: TGTGCCAGCAGCTTGTCGTCAGCGGGCGGCTACACCTTC
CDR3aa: CASSLSSAGGYTF

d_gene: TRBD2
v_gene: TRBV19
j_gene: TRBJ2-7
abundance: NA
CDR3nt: TGTGCCAGTAGTTCCGGCGGGAGGGGAACGGAGCAGTACTTC
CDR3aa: CASSSGGRGTEQYF

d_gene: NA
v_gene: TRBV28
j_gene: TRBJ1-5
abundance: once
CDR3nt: TGTGCCAGCAGACCGGGTCGCAATCAGCCCCAGCATTTT
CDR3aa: CASRPGRNQPQHF

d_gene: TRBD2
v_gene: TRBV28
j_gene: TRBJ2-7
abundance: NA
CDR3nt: TGTGCCAGCAGTCCCGGTGGACTAGCGGGAGGTCGGTCCTACGAGCAGTACTTC
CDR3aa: CASSPGGLAGGRSYEQYF

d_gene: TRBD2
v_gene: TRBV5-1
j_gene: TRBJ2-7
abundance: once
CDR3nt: TGCGCCAGCAGCTCTCCTGAGCGGGACCTGACCTACGAGCAGTACTTC
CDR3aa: CASSSPERDLTYEQYF

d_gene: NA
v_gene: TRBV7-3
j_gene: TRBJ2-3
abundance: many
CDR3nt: TGTGCCAGCAGCCCCCGGGCGGGACTCACAGATACGCAGTATTTT
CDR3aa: CASSPRAGLTDTQYF

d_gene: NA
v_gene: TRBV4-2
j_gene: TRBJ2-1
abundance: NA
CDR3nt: TGTGCCAGCAGCCAGCAAGCGGAAAGCTCCTACAATGAGCAGTTCTTC
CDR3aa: CASSQQAESSYNEQFF

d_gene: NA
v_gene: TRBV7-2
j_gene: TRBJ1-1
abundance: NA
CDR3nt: TGTGCCAGCAGCTTAGAGGGGACGGGGACTGAAGCTTTCTTT
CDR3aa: CASSLEGTGTEAFF

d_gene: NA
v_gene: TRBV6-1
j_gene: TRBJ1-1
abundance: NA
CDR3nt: TGTGCCAGCAGTCCCCAATACGCCACTGAAGCTTTCTTT
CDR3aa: CASSPQYATEAFF

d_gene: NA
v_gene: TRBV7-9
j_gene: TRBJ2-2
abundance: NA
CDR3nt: TGTGCCAGCAGCTTAGCGGGTATAACCGGGGAGCTGTTTTTT
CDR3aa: CASSLAGITGELFF

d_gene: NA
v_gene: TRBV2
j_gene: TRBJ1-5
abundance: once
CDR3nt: TGTGCCAGCAACCAGGGGAAGGCTCAGCCCCAGCATTTT
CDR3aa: CASNQGKAQPQHF

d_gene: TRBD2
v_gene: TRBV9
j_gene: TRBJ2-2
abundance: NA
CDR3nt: TGTGCCAGCGGGGGGACTAGTGGAACTACCACCGGGGAGCTGTTTTTT
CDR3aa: CASGGTSGTTTGELFF

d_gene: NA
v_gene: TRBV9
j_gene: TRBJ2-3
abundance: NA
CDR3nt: TGTGCCAGCAGCCCCCGGGGCTCAGGTGTCCCAGATACGCAGTATTTT
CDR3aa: CASSPRGSGVPDTQYF

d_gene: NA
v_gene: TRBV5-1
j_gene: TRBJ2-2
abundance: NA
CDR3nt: TGCGCCAGCACAGAGGACTCCCAGAACACCGGGGAGCTGTTTTTT
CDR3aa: CASTEDSQNTGELFF

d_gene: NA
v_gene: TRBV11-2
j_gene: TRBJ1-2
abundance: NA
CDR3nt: TGTGCCAGCAGCCGCAATCTTACGGATGGGCCAGGCTACACCTTC
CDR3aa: CASSRNLTDGPGYTF

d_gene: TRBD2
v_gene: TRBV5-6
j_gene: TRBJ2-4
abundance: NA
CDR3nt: TGTGCCAGCCGACTAGCGGGAGCCAAAAACATTCAGTACTTC
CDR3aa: CASRLAGAKNIQYF

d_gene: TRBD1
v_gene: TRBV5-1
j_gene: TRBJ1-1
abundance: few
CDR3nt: TGCGCCAGCAGCGAGGACAGGGGAGGAACTGAAGCTTTCTTT
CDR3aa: CASSEDRGGTEAFF

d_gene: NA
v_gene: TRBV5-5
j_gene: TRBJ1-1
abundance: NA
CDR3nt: TGTGCCAGCAGCCCGAATCCGGGGGCGATGAACACTGAAGCTTTCTTT
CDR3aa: CASSPNPGAMNTEAFF

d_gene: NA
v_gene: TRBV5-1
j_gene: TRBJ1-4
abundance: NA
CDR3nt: TGCGCCAGCAGCTCTCGGGGGAGGAGGGATGAAGAACTGTTTTTT
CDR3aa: CASSSRGRRDEELFF

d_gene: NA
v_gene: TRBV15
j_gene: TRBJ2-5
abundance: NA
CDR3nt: TGTGCCACCAGCAGAGATTTCGGATACCAAGAGACCCAGTACTTC
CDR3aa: CATSRDFGYQETQYF

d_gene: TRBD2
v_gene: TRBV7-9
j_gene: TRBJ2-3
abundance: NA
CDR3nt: TGTGCCAGCAGCTCCCCCGTGTGGACTAGCGGACAAATCACAGATACGCAGTATTTT
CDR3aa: CASSSPVWTSGQITDTQYF

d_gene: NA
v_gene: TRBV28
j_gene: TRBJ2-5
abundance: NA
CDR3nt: TGTGCCACATCGGAGGGGAGGTCGGAGACCCAGTACTTC
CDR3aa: CATSEGRSETQYF